The rows below give T cell receptor beta chains drawn from one sample of a study of cytomegalovirus exposure and HLA in healthy donors. The table came from immunoSEQ multiplex PCR; TCRdb's copy has only in-frame clones and leaves some out. The sample shows some 150,000 clones, around 85% of them seen only once. Sequencing used PBMCs. Receptors originate from a woman aged 25 to 45 in good health and CMV-seronegative. Each CDR3 is given with its conserved first and last residue. The D gene is left open where the match is weak. Clone sizes are given selectively: once, few, many, or a class where the clone is expanded.

cdr3_nt	cdr3_aa	v_call	j_call	d_call	clone_size
TGTGCCAGCAGCTTTACCTACTCCTACAATGAGCAGTTCTTC	CASSFTYSYNEQFF	TRBV7-9	TRBJ2-1	-	-
TGTTCCAGCAGCTTAGGAGAGGCCGCTCTGCGGGACGAGCAGTACTTC	CSSSLGEAALRDEQYF	TRBV7-9	TRBJ2-7	-	-
TGTGCCAGCAGTGGACGATCTAGCTTCTGGGCCTACGAGCAGTACTTC	CASSGRSSFWAYEQYF	TRBV28	TRBJ2-7	-	-
TGCGCCAGCAGCCAAGTGGCAGGGGTGAACACTGAAGCTTTCTTT	CASSQVAGVNTEAFF	TRBV4-1	TRBJ1-1	-	-
TGTGCCAGCAGTTTAACCAGATCCTCCTACGAGCAGTACTTC	CASSLTRSSYEQYF	TRBV27	TRBJ2-7	-	-
TGTGCCAGCAGCTTGGAGGGTCTGGGGAGGTTCACAGATACGCAGTATTTT	CASSLEGLGRFTDTQYF	TRBV5-6	TRBJ2-3	-	-
TGTGCCTGGAGTGTAGACAAGAACACTGAAGCTTTCTTT	CAWSVDKNTEAFF	TRBV30	TRBJ1-1	-	few
TGTGCCAGCAGCGTAGCGGGGAGGCAGGGACAAGAGACCCAGTACTTC	CASSVAGRQGQETQYF	TRBV9	TRBJ2-5	-	-
TGCGCCAGCAGCTTGGCTAGCTCCTACGAGCAGTACTTC	CASSLASSYEQYF	TRBV5-1	TRBJ2-7	-	-
TGTGCCAGCAGTGAAGAACTGCGTGGCTACACCTTC	CASSEELRGYTF	TRBV2	TRBJ1-2	-	-
TGCGCCAGCAGCCAAGGACAGGGGGTAGGGGATCTCAAAAACATTCAGTACTTC	CASSQGQGVGDLKNIQYF	TRBV4-1	TRBJ2-4	TRBD1	once
TGTGCCAGCAGCACAGAAAGCGGGGGGGCTGAGACCCAGTACTTC	CASSTESGGAETQYF	TRBV7-7	TRBJ2-5	TRBD2	-
TGTGCCAGCAGCCAAGGGGGGGGTTCTAGAGAGCAGTACTTC	CASSQGGGSREQYF	TRBV14	TRBJ2-7	TRBD2	-
TGTGCCAGCAGAGAGGCAGGGGGAGCTGGCTACACCTTC	CASREAGGAGYTF	TRBV2	TRBJ1-2	TRBD1	-
TGTTCCAGCAGCTTATCGGTGTCAGCGACAGATACGCAGTATTTT	CSSSLSVSATDTQYF	TRBV7-9	TRBJ2-3	-	-
TGCGCCAGCAGCTATCTAGCGGGAGATCCGGATACGCAGTATTTT	CASSYLAGDPDTQYF	TRBV4-1	TRBJ2-3	TRBD2	once
TGTGCCAGCAGTGAAACTGGGACTAGGTTGGACATTCAGTACTTC	CASSETGTRLDIQYF	TRBV2	TRBJ2-4	TRBD2	-
TGTGCCAGCAGGCAGACAGGGCTTTTTGAAAAACTGTTTTTT	CASRQTGLFEKLFF	TRBV28	TRBJ1-4	TRBD1	-